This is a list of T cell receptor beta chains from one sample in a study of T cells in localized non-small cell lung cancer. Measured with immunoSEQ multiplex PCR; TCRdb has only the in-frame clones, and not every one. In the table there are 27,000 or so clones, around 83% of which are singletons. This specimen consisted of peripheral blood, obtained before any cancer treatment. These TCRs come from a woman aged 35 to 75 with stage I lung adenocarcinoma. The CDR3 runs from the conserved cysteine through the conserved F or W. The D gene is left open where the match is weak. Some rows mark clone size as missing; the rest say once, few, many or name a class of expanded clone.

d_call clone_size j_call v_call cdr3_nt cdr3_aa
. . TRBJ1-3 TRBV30 TGTGCCTGGAGCCCAACGTTGGGACTCTCTGGAAACACCATATATTTT CAWSPTLGLSGNTIYF
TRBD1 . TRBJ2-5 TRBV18 TGTGCCAGCTCACGGGACAGACAAGAGACCCAGTACTTC CASSRDRQETQYF
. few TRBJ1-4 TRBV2 TGTGCCAGCAGTGAAGCGCGGGGAATTGAAAAACTGTTTTTT CASSEARGIEKLFF
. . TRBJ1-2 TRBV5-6 TGTGCCAGCAGCCTTCTAACAGCTAACTATGGCTACACCTTC CASSLLTANYGYTF
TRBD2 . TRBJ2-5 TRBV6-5 TGTGCCAGCACGCCCGGGGGGGTCGAGACCCAGTACTTC CASTPGGVETQYF
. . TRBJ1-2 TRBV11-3 TGTGCCAGCAGCCTCTCGGGCAGCCTGGGGTCTGGCTACACCTTC CASSLSGSLGSGYTF
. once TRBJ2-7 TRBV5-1 TGCGCCAGCAGCTTCGGTAGCACCTACGAGCAGTACTTC CASSFGSTYEQYF
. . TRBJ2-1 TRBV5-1 TGCGCCAGCAGCTTGGATAGCAGGGACAATGAGCAGTTCTTC CASSLDSRDNEQFF
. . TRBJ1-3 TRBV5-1 TGCGCCAGCAGCTTGTCCGTAAGCTCTGGAAACACCATATATTTT CASSLSVSSGNTIYF
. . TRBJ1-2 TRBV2 TGTGCCAGCACCCTGGGGGGGGATCCCTATGGCTACACCTTC CASTLGGDPYGYTF
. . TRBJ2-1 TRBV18 TGTGCCAGCTCACCATTCGAGCGCTCTAATGAGCAGTTCTTC CASSPFERSNEQFF
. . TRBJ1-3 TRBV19 TGTGCCAGTAGTATAATAGGACAGTACTCTGGAAACACCATATATTTT CASSIIGQYSGNTIYF
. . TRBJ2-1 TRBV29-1 TGCAGCGTTGAAGAGTCCCGAGGCAATGAGCAGTTCTTC CSVEESRGNEQFF
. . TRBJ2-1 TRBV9 TGTGCCAGCAGCGCTTCGTCAGGGAATGAGCAGTTCTTC CASSASSGNEQFF
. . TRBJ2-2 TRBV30 TGTGCCTGGAGTGTTGCTGGGCTGGACACCGGGGAGCTGTTTTTT CAWSVAGLDTGELFF
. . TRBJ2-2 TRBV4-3 TGCGCCAGCAGCCCCCGACCGGGGACCGGGGAGCTGTTTTTT CASSPRPGTGELFF
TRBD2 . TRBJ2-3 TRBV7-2 TGTGCCAGCAGCGCGTTAAGGACTAGCGGGGGACTAATCACAGATACGCAGTATTTT CASSALRTSGGLITDTQYF
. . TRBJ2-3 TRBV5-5 TGTGCCAGCAGCTTGGGGGACGGAGATACGCAGTATTTT CASSLGDGDTQYF
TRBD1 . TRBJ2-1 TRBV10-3 TGTGCCATCAGCACCGGGACAGGGGAAAATGAGCAGTTCTTC CAISTGTGENEQFF
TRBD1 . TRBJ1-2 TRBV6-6 TGTGCCAGCATTCAACCAGGGGGCGCATACTATGGCTACACCTTC CASIQPGGAYYGYTF
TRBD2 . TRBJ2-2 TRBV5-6 TGTGCCAGCAGCCGGGGGGGCCTGGGCACCGGGGAGCTGTTTTTT CASSRGGLGTGELFF
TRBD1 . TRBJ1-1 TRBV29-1 TGCAGCGTTTCCAGGACAGGGGCGAACACTGAAGCTTTCTTT CSVSRTGANTEAFF
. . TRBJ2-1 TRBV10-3 TGTGCCATCAGTGATCGCACAAGCTCCTACAATGAGCAGTTCTTC CAISDRTSSYNEQFF
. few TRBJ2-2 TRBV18 TGTGCCAGCTCCCGAGAGACGGGGTCGAACACCGGGGAGCTGTTTTTT CASSRETGSNTGELFF
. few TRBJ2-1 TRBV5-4 TGTGCCAGCAGCTTGTCGTCGTACATAATGGGTGAGCAGTTCTTC CASSLSSYIMGEQFF
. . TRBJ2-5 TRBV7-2 TGTGCCAGCAACAAAGTCCTCCAGTCCCAGTACTTC CASNKVLQSQYF
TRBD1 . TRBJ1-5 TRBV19 TGTGCCAGTAGTACGGACAGGGAACAGCCCCAGCATTTT CASSTDREQPQHF